This T cell receptor beta chain derives from a study of cytomegalovirus exposure and HLA in healthy donors. The J segment lost 3 bases and the V segment lost 5 bases, leaving 4 bases of the junction unmatched. Germline CDR1 reads SGHTA; CDR2 reads FQGTGA. The CDR3 spans 15 residues. Vbeta (60) and Jbeta (13) primers were used in the PCR. Only in-frame clones appear in the TCRdb table, and some are missing; sequencing was by immunoSEQ multiplex PCR. The sample includes more than 80,000 clones, 60% to 75% seen only once; the top ten take roughly 3.2%. Healthy individuals who donated bone marrow served as the donors.

The chain has TRBV7-3 and TRBJ2-1; 10 positions match TRBD2. This clonotype was obtained from a man in his fifties or sixties in good health and CMV-seronegative. The specimen sequenced was PBMCs. CDR3: CASSTGLASYNEQFF. The CDR3 bases are TGTGCCAGCAGCACGGGACTAGCGAGCTACAATGAGCAGTTCTTC.